The clone carrying this T cell receptor (beta chain) was observed a few times. This entry belongs to a study of T-cell memory formation after mild COVID-19. MiXCR was run by TCRdb on the 5' RACE reads, yielding one entry per CDR3 protein. The sample lists roughly 190,000 distinct CDR3 sequences, about a sixth seen once, with around 2.4% in the top ten. The V gene end was trimmed by 5 bases and the J gene end by 8 bases; junction bases not matched to a gene: 12. The CDR3 loop spans 15 amino acids. Looked up from germline, CDR1 is LNHNV and CDR2 is YYDKDF (reference sequence). The V call is TRBV15, the J call TRBJ1-1; 9 nucleotides line up with TRBD1. Sequencing used PBMCs or a T cell subset sorted from them (not recorded which). The clonotype originates from an adult woman who had mild COVID-19 (a few samples of this study predate the infection). Cell type and time point are not known. The CDR3: CATSPKRDRGGEAFF. CDR3 in DNA: TGTGCCACCAGCCCTAAACGCGACAGGGGGGGGGAAGCTTTCTTT. The variable domain in full, with the rest retrieved from reference TRBV15 and TRBJ1-1, is DAMVIQNPRYQVTQFGKPVTLSCSQTLNHNVMYWYQQKSSQAPKLLFHYYDKDFNNEADTPDNFQSRRPNTSFCFLDIRSPGLGDTAMYLCATSPKRDRGGEAFFGQGTRLTVV.